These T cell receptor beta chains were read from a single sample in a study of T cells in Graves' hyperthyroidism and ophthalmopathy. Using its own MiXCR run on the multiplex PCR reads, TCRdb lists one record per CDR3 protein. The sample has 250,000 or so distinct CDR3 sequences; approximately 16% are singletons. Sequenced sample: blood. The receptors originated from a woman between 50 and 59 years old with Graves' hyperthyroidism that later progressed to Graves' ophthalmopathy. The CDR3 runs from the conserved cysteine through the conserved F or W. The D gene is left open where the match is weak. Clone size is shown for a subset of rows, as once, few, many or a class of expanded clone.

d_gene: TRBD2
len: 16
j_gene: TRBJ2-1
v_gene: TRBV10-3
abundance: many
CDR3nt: TGTGCCATCAGCGGACTAGCGGGAGGTACTTACAATGAGCAGTTCTTC
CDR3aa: CAISGLAGGTYNEQFF

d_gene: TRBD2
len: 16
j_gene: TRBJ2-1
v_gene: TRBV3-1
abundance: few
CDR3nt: TGTGCCAGCAGCCATCGGACTAGCGGGAGGTACAATGAGCAGTTCTTC
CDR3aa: CASSHRTSGRYNEQFF

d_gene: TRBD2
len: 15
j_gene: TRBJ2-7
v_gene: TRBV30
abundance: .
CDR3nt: TGTGCCTGGAGTACAATCGGGAGGGGAACCTACGAGCAGTACTTC
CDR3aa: CAWSTIGRGTYEQYF

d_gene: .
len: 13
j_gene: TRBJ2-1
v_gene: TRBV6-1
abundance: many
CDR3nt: TGTGCCAGCAGTGAAGGGGGCCACAATGAGCAGTTCTTC
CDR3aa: CASSEGGHNEQFF

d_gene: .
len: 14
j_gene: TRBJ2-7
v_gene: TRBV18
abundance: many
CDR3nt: TGTGCCAGCTCGCCTATTGGGACCGGTTGGGAGCAGTACTTC
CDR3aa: CASSPIGTGWEQYF

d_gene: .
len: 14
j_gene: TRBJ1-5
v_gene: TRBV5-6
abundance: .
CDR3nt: TGTGCCAGCAGCTCTGCCGGGGGAGATCAGCCCCAGCATTTT
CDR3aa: CASSSAGGDQPQHF

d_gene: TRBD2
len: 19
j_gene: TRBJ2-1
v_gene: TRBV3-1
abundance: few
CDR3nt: TGTGCCAGCAGCCAGTACAGCATGGGAGCGGGAGCCTGGGGCAATGAGCAGTTCTTC
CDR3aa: CASSQYSMGAGAWGNEQFF

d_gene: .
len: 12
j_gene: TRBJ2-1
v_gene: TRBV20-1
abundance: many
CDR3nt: TGCAGTGCTAGAGATGGATACAATGAGCAGTTCTTC
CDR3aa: CSARDGYNEQFF

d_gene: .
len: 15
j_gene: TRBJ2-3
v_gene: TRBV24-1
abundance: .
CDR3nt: TGTGCCACCAGTCCGGCTGTCAGGCGGACAGATACGCAGTATTTT
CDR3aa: CATSPAVRRTDTQYF

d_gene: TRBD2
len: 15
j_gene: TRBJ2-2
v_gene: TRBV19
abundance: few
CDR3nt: TGTGCCAGTAGTATCGGGAGGGTCAGCACCGGGGAGCTGTTTTTT
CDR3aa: CASSIGRVSTGELFF

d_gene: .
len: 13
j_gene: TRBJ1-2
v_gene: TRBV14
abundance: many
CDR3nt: TGTGCCAGCAGCCAAGCCTTTAACTATGGCTACACCTTC
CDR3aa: CASSQAFNYGYTF

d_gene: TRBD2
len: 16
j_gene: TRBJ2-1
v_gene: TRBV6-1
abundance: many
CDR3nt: TGTGCCAGCAGTAGACGGACTAGCGGGAGGGCCAATGAGCAGTTCTTC
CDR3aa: CASSRRTSGRANEQFF

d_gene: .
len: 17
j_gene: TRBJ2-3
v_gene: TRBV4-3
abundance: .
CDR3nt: TGCGCCAGCAGCCAATCGCCCGGGGCGGCGGGTTGGGATACGCAGTATTTT
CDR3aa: CASSQSPGAAGWDTQYF

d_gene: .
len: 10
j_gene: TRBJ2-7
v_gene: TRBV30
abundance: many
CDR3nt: TGTGCCTGGAGTGGTCGCGAGCAGTACTTC
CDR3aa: CAWSGREQYF

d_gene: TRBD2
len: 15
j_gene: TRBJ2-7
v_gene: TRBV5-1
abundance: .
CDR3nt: TGCGCCAGCAGCGCGGGGTCGGGAGGGCCTCACGAGCAGTACTTC
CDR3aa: CASSAGSGGPHEQYF

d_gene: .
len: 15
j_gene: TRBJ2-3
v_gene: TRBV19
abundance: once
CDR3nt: TGTGCCAGTAGTATTTGGGACTCTGCCACAGATACGCAGTATTTT
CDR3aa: CASSIWDSATDTQYF

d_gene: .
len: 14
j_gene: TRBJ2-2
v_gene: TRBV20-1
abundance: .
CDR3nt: TGCAGTGCAAGTGATACTGTGAACACCGGGGAGCTGTTTTTT
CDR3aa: CSASDTVNTGELFF

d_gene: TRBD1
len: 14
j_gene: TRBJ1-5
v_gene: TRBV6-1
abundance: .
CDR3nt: TGTGCCTCCCGGCGGACAGGGGGGAATCAGCCCCAGCATTTT
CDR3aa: CASRRTGGNQPQHF

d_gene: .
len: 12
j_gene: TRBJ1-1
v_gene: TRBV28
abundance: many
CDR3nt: TGTGCCAGCAGTTCGTTTACCACTGAAGCTTTCTTT
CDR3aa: CASSSFTTEAFF

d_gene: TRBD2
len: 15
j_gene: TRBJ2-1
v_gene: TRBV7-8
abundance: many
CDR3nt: TGTGCCAGCAGCTCAGGGCGGGTAGCGGGAGGAGGGCAGTTCTTC
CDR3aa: CASSSGRVAGGGQFF

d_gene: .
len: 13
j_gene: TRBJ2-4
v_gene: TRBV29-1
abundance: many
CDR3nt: TGCAGCGTTGCCCCGGTAGCCAAAAACATTCAGTACTTC
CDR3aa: CSVAPVAKNIQYF

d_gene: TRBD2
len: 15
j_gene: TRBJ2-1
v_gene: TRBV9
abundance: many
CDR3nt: TGTGCCAGCCATAGAGCTAGCGGGAGCTACAATGAGCAGTTCTTC
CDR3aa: CASHRASGSYNEQFF

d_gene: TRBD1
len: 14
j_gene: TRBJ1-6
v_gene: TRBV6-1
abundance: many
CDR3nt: TGTGCCAGCAGTCGACAGGGGAGGGATTCACCCCTCCACTTT
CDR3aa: CASSRQGRDSPLHF

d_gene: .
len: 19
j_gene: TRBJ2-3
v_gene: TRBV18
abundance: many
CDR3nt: TGTGCCAGCTCACCACCGGCCCGCTTACAGAGACGGATCACAGATACGCAGTATTTT
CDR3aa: CASSPPARLQRRITDTQYF

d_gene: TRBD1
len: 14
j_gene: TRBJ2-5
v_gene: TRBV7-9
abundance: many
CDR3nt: TGTGCCAGCAGCTCACCAAAAAGACCGGGACAGGGGTACTTC
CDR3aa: CASSSPKRPGQGYF

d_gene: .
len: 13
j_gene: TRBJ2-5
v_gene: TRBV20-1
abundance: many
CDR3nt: TGCAGTGCTAGAGGAACAGGGCAAGAGACCCAGTACTTC
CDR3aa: CSARGTGQETQYF

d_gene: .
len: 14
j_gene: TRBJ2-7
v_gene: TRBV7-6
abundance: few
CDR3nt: TGTGCCAGCAGCCCCCCCGCAGATACCTACGAGCAGTACTTC
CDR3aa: CASSPPADTYEQYF

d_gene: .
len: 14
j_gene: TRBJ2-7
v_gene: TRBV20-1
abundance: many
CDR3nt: TGCAGTGCAGACCCGCTCGGAGGTTCCTACGAGCAGTACTTC
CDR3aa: CSADPLGGSYEQYF

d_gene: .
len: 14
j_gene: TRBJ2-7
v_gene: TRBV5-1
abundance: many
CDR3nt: TGCGCCAGCAGCTTGGACCCGGGGAGTCGCGAGCAGTACTTC
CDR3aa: CASSLDPGSREQYF

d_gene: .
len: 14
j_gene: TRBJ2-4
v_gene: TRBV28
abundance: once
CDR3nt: TGCGCCAGCAGTGACGGGACCTATTTGAGCGTTCAGTACTTC
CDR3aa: CASSDGTYLSVQYF

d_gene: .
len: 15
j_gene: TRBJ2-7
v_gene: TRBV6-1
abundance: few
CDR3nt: TGTGCCAGCAGTCGCGACAGTTATAGCTCCTACGAGCAGTACTTC
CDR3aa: CASSRDSYSSYEQYF

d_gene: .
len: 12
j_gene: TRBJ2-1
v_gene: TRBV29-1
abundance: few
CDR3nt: TGCAGCGTTGAATCTGGGGGCAATGAGCAGTTCTTC
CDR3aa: CSVESGGNEQFF

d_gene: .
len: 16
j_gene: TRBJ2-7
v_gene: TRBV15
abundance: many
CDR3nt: TGTGCCACCAGCAGAGATGCGGGGTATCCTCCCTACGAGCAGTACTTC
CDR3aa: CATSRDAGYPPYEQYF

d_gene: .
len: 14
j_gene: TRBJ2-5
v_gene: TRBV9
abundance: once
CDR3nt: TGTGCCAGCAGCGTAGGGAATTTTGCGGAGACCCAGTACTTC
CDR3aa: CASSVGNFAETQYF

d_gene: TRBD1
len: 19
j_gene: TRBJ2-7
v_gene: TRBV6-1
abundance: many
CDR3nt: TGTGCCAGCAGTTCCCACGGACAGGGGGGGGCTAGCGCCTTCTACGAGCAGTACTTC
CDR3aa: CASSSHGQGGASAFYEQYF

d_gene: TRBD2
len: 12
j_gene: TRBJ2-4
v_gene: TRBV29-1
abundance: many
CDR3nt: TGCAGCGTACCTAGCGGGAGTAACATTCAGTACTTC
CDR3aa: CSVPSGSNIQYF

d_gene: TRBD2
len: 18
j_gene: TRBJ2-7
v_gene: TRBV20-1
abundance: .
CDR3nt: TGCAGTGCTAGTGAATGGCGGGAGGGCAACCATTTTTACTACGAGCAGTACTTC
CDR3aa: CSASEWREGNHFYYEQYF

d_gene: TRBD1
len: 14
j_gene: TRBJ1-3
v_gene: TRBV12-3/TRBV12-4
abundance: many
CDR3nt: TGTGCCAGCAGATACCGACAGGGGGCTGACACCATATATTTT
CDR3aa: CASRYRQGADTIYF

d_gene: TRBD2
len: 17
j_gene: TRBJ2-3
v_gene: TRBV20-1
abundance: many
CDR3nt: TGCAGTGCTAGAGCTTCTTATAGCGGGCGAAGCACAGATACGCAGTATTTT
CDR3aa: CSARASYSGRSTDTQYF

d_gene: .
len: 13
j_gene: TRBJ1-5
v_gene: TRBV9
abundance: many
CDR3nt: TGTGCCAGCAGCGCGGGGGACAATCAGCCCCAGCATTTT
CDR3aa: CASSAGDNQPQHF

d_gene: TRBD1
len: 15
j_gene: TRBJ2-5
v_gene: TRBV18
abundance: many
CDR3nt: TGTGCCAGCTCACCAAGGACAGGGAATGGAGAGACCCAGTACTTC
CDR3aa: CASSPRTGNGETQYF

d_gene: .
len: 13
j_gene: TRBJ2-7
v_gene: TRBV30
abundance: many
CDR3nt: TGTGCCTGGAGTGTGGACAAGTCCTACGAGCAGTACTTC
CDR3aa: CAWSVDKSYEQYF

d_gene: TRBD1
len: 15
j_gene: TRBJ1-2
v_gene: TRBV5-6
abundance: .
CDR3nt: TGTGCCAGCGGCTCCGCTTCAGGGGGCGCTTATGGCTACACCTTC
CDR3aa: CASGSASGGAYGYTF

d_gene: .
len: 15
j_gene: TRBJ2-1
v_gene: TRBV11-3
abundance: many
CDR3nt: TGTGCCAGCAGCTTCGGGGTAGCGCCCTACAATGAGCAGTTCTTC
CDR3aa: CASSFGVAPYNEQFF

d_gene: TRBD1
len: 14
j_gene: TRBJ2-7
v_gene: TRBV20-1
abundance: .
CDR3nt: TGCAGTGCTAGACCGGGACAGGGGGGAATAGAGCAGTACTTC
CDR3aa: CSARPGQGGIEQYF

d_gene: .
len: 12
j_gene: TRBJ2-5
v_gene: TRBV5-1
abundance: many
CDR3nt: TGCGCCAGCAGCACAAATCGGGAGACCCAGTACTTC
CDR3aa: CASSTNRETQYF

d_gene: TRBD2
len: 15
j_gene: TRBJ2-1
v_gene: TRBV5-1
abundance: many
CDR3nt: TGCGCCAGCAGCCCAGGGACTAGCGGCTACAATGAGCAGTTCTTC
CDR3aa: CASSPGTSGYNEQFF

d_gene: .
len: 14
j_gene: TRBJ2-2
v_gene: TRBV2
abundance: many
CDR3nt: TGTGCCAGCCTCCCGGACAGGAACACCGGGGAGCTGTTTTTT
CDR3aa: CASLPDRNTGELFF

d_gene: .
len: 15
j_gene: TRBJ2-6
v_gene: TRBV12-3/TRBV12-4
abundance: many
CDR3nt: TGTGCCAGCAGTTTAGGGTACTCTGGGGCCAACGTCCTGACTTTC
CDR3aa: CASSLGYSGANVLTF